This T cell receptor beta chain was profiled in a study of cytomegalovirus exposure and HLA in healthy donors. Primers included in the PCR were 60 Vbeta and 13 Jbeta primers. Sequenced by immunoSEQ multiplex PCR; TCRdb stores in-frame clones only, minus some. The sample records about 120,000 clones, 6.5% to 9.5% being singletons. Germline V lookup: CDR1 GTSNPN, CDR2 SVGIG (reference sequence). V lost 1 base to trimming and J lost 1 base, with 7 bases between them. The CDR3 contains 14 residues. The sequence was obtained from a woman between 40 and 55 years old in good health and CMV-seropositive. The rearrangement links TRBV30 to TRBJ2-2; D perhaps matches TRBD1 (5 bases). Source material: PBMCs. The CDR3 loop is CAWSEGWNTGELFF. Written as DNA, the CDR3 is TGTGCCTGGAGTGAGGGGTGGAACACCGGGGAGCTGTTTTTT. Full variable domain (remainder filled in from reference TRBV30 and TRBJ2-2): SQTIHQWPATLVQPVGSPLSLECTVEGTSNPNLYWYRQAAGRGLQLLFYSVGIGQISSEVPQNLSASRPQDRQFILSSKKLLLSDSGFYLCAWSEGWNTGELFFGEGSRLTVL.